The present entry profiles one TCR beta chain with its context. This sample is drawn from a study of response to subunit inactivated influenza vaccine. Each CDR3 protein gets one entry after TCRdb re-called the RT-PCR reads with MiXCR. In the table there are hundreds of thousands of distinct CDR3 sequences, approximately 17% of which are singletons. Germline lookup yields CDR1 SQVTM and CDR2 ANQGSEA. Trimming left V 7 bases short and J 2 bases short, with 15 bases between. The CDR3 has 13 residues. The sample was PBMCs from blood, taken around 5 days after vaccination. This TCR was sampled from a man aged 45-65 years who received an inactivated influenza vaccine. The chain uses TRBV29-1 and TRBJ2-7; tentative D call: TRBD1 (6 bases). The CDR3 spells CSAKQGSTYEQYF. CDR3 sequence (DNA): TGCAGCGCTAAGCAGGGGTCCACCTACGAGCAGTACTTC.